The 22 T cell receptor beta chains reported below all come from one sample, sequenced in a study of blood T cell repertoires in COVID-19. TCRdb keeps only in-frame clones here, not all; method: immunoSEQ multiplex PCR. The table records about 110,000 clones, 70% to 90% of them present only once. Sequencing was done on a sample of peripheral blood. The source is a woman aged 45-65 years with acute or convalescent COVID-19.

The V gene is TRBV28, the J gene TRBJ2-2; tentatively, D is TRBD1 (5 bases). The length of the CDR3 is 15 residues. V was pared by 3 bases and J by 5 bases, with 13 bases between. Germline V gene data show CDR1 as MDHEN and CDR2 as SYDVKM. The CDR3 sequence: CASSLLGARTGELFF. CDR3 nucleotides: TGTGCCAGCAGTTTGTTAGGGGCACGGACCGGGGAGCTGTTTTTT.

The chain carries TRBV5-1 and TRBJ2-1; maybe TRBD2 (5 bases). The CDR3 consists of 14 residues. Looked up from germline, CDR1 is SGHRS and CDR2 is YFSETQ. The V gene lost 2 bases and the J gene lost 1 base, with 7 bases spanning the gap. Here the CDR3 reads CASSFGNSYNEQFF. The CDR3 bases are TGCGCCAGCAGCTTCGGGAATTCCTACAATGAGCAGTTCTTC.

CDR3: CASSSGLGGWNEQFF. The CDR3, as DNA: TGCGCCAGCAGCTCCGGACTAGGCGGGTGGAATGAGCAGTTCTTC. The V gene is TRBV5-1, the J gene TRBJ2-1, with 7 bases identical to TRBD2. Germline V gene data show CDR1 as SGHRS and CDR2 as YFSETQ. With 3 bases clipped from V and 7 bases from J, the junction kept 10 bases outside the gene matches. The CDR3 extends over 15 amino acids.

The chain joins TRBV5-1 to TRBJ2-7, with 14 bases matching TRBD2. The V gene's germline CDR1 is SGHRS and CDR2 YFSETQ. The CDR3 has 15 amino acids. J was trimmed by 4 bases and V by 4 bases; bases with no gene match: 4. CDR3: CASSRGTSGSYEQYF. The CDR3 DNA sequence: TGCGCCAGCAGCCGAGGGACTAGCGGGAGTTACGAGCAGTACTTC.

J is TRBJ2-5 and V is TRBV27; 7 nucleotides line up with TRBD1. Unmatched junction bases numbered 17, after V lost 8 bases and J lost 5 bases. Germline values: CDR1 MNHEY, CDR2 SMNVEV (reference sequence). This CDR3 spans 16 amino acids. In DNA form, the CDR3 reads TGTGCCAGCGGTCCCCGGTTTAACAGGGGAAGGGAGACCCAGTACTTC. It yields the protein CASGPRFNRGRETQYF.

The rearrangement uses TRBV28 and TRBJ1-4; 7 positions agree with TRBD1. The CDR3 contains 16 residues. Germline V CDR1 and CDR2: MDHEN, SYDVKM. V gave up 5 bases and J gave up 8 bases; unmatched junction bases: 14. The DNA of the CDR3 is TGTGCCAGCAGTCCCCTTGCGGCAGGGGGAAGGGAAAAACTGTTTTTT. Its protein is CASSPLAAGGREKLFF.

The rearrangement links TRBV5-4 to TRBJ2-7; 9 nucleotides match TRBD2. J lost 6 bases, V lost 0 bases, and 10 bases had no gene match. The CDR3 has 16 amino acids. Looked up from germline, CDR1 is SGHNT and CDR2 is YYREEE (reference sequence). As DNA, the CDR3 is TGTGCCAGCAGCTTGGCCGGGGTAGCGGGAGATGGCGAGCAGTACTTC. It codes for CASSLAGVAGDGEQYF.

The chain recombines TRBV2 with TRBJ1-4, with 7 bases lining up with TRBD1. CDR3 size: 14 residues. CDR1 SNHLY and CDR2 FYNNEI come from the germline V gene. Germline trimming cut 4 bases from V and 5 bases from J; bases unmatched to any gene: 4. The chain's CDR3 is CASSAGTENEKLFF. The CDR3 DNA is TGTGCCAGCAGTGCCGGGACAGAGAATGAAAAACTGTTTTTT.

The genes are TRBV13 and TRBJ2-7, with 11 positions matching TRBD2. This CDR3 contains 14 residues. The J segment lost 5 bases and the V segment lost 5 bases, leaving 5 bases of the junction unmatched. In germline, CDR1 is PRHDT, CDR2 FYEKMQ (reference sequence). CDR3 DNA sequence: TGTGCCAGCAGCCCTAGCGGGAGGTCCAACGAGCAGTACTTC. It translates to CASSPSGRSNEQYF.

The chain uses TRBV5-5 and TRBJ1-2; 9 nucleotides line up with TRBD1. With V trimmed by 0 bases and J by 4 bases, 7 bases remained unmatched. Germline V lookup: CDR1 SGHKS, CDR2 YYEKEE (reference sequence). This CDR3 spans 16 amino acids. This CDR3 is CASSLDSGTGSYGYTF. The CDR3 DNA is TGTGCCAGCAGCTTGGACTCCGGGACAGGGAGCTATGGCTACACCTTC.

The rearrangement joins TRBV10-1 to TRBJ2-2; 11 nucleotides match TRBD1. CDR3 size: 16 residues. Germline assignment: CDR1 WNHNN and CDR2 SYGVQD (reference sequence). The J segment lost 6 bases and the V segment lost 10 bases, leaving 13 bases of the junction unmatched. The CDR3 sequence: CATDRRTGGLSGELFF. The CDR3, as DNA: TGCGCCACCGATAGACGGACAGGGGGCTTGTCCGGGGAGCTGTTTTTT.

The chain combines TRBV7-9 with TRBJ2-2; D might be TRBD1 (5 bases). Germline CDR1 is SEHNR and CDR2 is FQNEAQ (reference sequence). The CDR3 has 19 residues. Trimming stripped 4 bases from V and 4 bases from J, with 25 bases between. For the CDR3, the DNA is TGTGCCAGCAGCTCGCTCAACCAGGGAAGAGGATTGGGCACCGGGGAGCTGTTTTTT. Translation: CASSSLNQGRGLGTGELFF.

The chain is built from TRBV18 and TRBJ2-1; D possibly corresponds to TRBD2 (5 bases). This CDR3 comprises 13 residues. V dropped 4 bases and J dropped 7 bases, with 11 bases sitting between them. Germline V gene lookup returns CDR1 KGHSH and CDR2 LQKENI. The CDR3 protein is CASSLQERNEQFF. CDR3 nucleotide sequence: TGTGCCAGCTCACTACAAGAGCGGAATGAGCAGTTCTTC.

V is TRBV27 and J is TRBJ1-5, with 11 bases matching TRBD1. V lost 6 bases, J lost 7 bases, and 5 bases stayed unmatched. The CDR3 has 14 amino acids. In germline, CDR1 is MNHEY, CDR2 SMNVEV (reference sequence). CDR3 amino acids: CASRGTGGAQPQHF. The CDR3 nucleotides read TGTGCCAGCAGGGGGACAGGGGGGGCCCAGCCCCAGCATTTT.

This rearrangement joins TRBV18 to TRBJ1-1; D is ambiguous. Per germline, CDR1 KGHSH and CDR2 LQKENI. The CDR3 runs to 14 residues. Trimming shortened V by 3 bases and J by 1 base, and 9 bases separated the two germline ends. The CDR3 here is CASSPGLSNTEAFF. The CDR3 coding sequence is TGTGCCAGCTCACCTGGACTGTCGAACACTGAAGCTTTCTTT.

The J gene is TRBJ2-5, the V gene TRBV29-1; 10 bases match TRBD2. Unmatched junction bases numbered 8, after V lost 5 bases and J lost 5 bases. CDR1 SQVTM and CDR2 ANQGSEA come from the germline V gene. The CDR3 is 14 residues long. The CDR3 protein is CSVMASGSGETQYF. The DNA for the CDR3 is TGCAGCGTTATGGCTAGCGGGAGTGGGGAGACCCAGTACTTC.

The chain couples TRBV29-1 to TRBJ2-1, with TRBD2 matching 9 bases. Germline values: CDR1 SQVTM, CDR2 ANQGSEA. This CDR3 comprises 17 residues. V gave up 1 base and J gave up 3 bases; unmatched junction bases: 10. The CDR3 sequence: CSVEGETLAGVYNEQFF. In nucleotides, the CDR3 is TGCAGCGTTGAAGGCGAAACTTTAGCGGGAGTCTACAATGAGCAGTTCTTC.

The chain couples TRBV6-5 to TRBJ2-2, with D perhaps TRBD2 (5 bases). Trimming took off 8 bases at V and 3 bases at J, with 13 bases between the two ends. Germline CDR1 is MNHEY and CDR2 is SVGAGI. The CDR3 extends over 14 amino acids. The CDR3 here is CASGRSGHTGELFF. In DNA form, the CDR3 reads TGTGCCAGCGGTCGAAGCGGACACACCGGGGAGCTGTTTTTT.

This CDR3 reads CASSTGLAGAYEQYF. CDR3 DNA: TGTGCCAGTAGCACGGGACTAGCGGGTGCCTACGAGCAGTACTTC. The rearrangement links TRBV19 to TRBJ2-7; 12 positions match TRBD2. Germline CDR1 is LNHDA and CDR2 is SQIVND (reference sequence). The ends lost 6 bases at V and 2 bases at J; junction bases unmatched: 5. The CDR3 runs 15 residues.

The chain couples TRBV5-1 to TRBJ2-1; D might be TRBD1 (7 bases). This CDR3 spans 15 amino acids. V lost 3 bases and J 7 bases, leaving 17 bases between the germline ends. The germline CDR1 and CDR2 sequences are SGHRS and YFSETQ. CDR3 sequence: CASSSGGTGANEQFF. In DNA form, the CDR3 reads TGCGCCAGCAGCTCAGGGGGGACGGGAGCTAATGAGCAGTTCTTC.

Notes on this clone: Other DNA sequences in the same sample also yield this CDR3. The chain uses TRBV7-6 and TRBJ2-2; TRBD2 matches at 13 bases. V shed 5 bases and J 4 bases; nucleotides not matched to a gene: 4. Germline V CDR1 and CDR2: SGHVS, FNYEAQ. This CDR3 contains 16 residues. The CDR3 coding sequence is TGTGCCAGCAGCCTAGGGACTAGCGGGACCACCGGGGAGCTGTTTTTT. Protein product: CASSLGTSGTTGELFF.

This clone has a single count. This chain links TRBV5-4 with TRBJ2-3; the D gene is possibly TRBD2 (5 bases). Germline CDR1 SGHNT, CDR2 YYREEE (reference sequence). Trimming cost V 0 bases and J 1 base, with 9 bases left between them. The CDR3 is made up of 15 amino acids. CDR3 in DNA: TGTGCCAGCAGCTTGGGGGGAGCAGGCACAGATACGCAGTATTTT. Protein: CASSLGGAGTDTQYF.